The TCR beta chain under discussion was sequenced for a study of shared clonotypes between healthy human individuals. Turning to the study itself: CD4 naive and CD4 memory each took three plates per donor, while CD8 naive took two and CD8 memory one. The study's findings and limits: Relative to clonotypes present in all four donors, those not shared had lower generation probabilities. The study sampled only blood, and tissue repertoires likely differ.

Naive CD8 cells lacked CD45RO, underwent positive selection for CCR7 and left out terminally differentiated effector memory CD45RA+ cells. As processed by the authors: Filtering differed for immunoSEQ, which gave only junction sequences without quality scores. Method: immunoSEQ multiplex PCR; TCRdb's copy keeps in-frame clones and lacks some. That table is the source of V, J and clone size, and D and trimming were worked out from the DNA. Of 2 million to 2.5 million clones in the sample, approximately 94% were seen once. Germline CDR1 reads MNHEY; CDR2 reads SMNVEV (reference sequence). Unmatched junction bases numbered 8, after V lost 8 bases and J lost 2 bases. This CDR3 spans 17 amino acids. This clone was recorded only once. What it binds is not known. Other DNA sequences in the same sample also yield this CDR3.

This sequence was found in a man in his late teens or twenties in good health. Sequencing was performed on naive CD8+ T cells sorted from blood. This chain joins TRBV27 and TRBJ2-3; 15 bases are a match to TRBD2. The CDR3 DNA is TGTGCCAGCTCTCTTGGACTAGCGGGGGGGAACACAGATACGCAGTATTTT. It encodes CASSLGLAGGNTDTQYF.